Presented here are 31 T cell receptor beta chains from one specimen sequenced in a study of CD8+CD57+ T cells in acquired aplastic anemia. Profiling of TCR beta VDJ combinations and CDR3 sequences used genomic DNA as template. Using its own MiXCR run on the reads, TCRdb lists one record per CDR3 protein. The sample lists some 170,000 distinct CDR3 sequences, 45% to 55% occurring once. Previously, flow cytometry had revealed CD8+CD57+ cell expansion in the patients chosen for sequencing. Sequencing input: sorted CD4+, CD8+, or CD8+CD57+ T cells (not recorded which) from PBMCs. Every receptor here comes from a human donor with aplastic anemia.

Ten or more counts support this clonotype. V usage is TRBV3-1 and J usage is TRBJ1-1; no definite D call. The CDR3 has 12 amino acids. CDR1 and CDR2 from the germline V gene are LGHDT and YNNKEL (reference sequence). Trimming took 0 bases from V and 3 from J, leaving 2 bases between them. CDR3 coding DNA: TGTGCCAGCAGCCAAGATGACACTGAAGCTTTCTTT. This sequence encodes CASSQDDTEAFF.

Ten or more counts support this clonotype. This rearrangement joins TRBV24-1 to TRBJ2-2, with a weak D call TRBD1 (6 bases). V was pared by 4 bases and J by 2 bases, with 10 bases between. Germline assignment: CDR1 KGHDR and CDR2 SFDVKD. The CDR3 covers 15 residues. CDR3 sequence reads: CATSDQGSNTGELFF. DNA of the CDR3: TGTGCCACCAGTGACCAGGGGAGTAACACCGGGGAGCTGTTTTTT.

The chain combines TRBV24-1 with TRBJ1-3, with TRBD1 matching over 7 bases. J lost 6 bases, V lost 0 bases, and 7 bases had no gene match. This CDR3 contains 16 residues. Per germline, CDR1 KGHDR and CDR2 SFDVKD. CDR3 bases: TGTGCCACCAGTGATTTGACGATAGGGACAGTAAACACCATATATTTT. Translation gives CATSDLTIGTVNTIYF.

On this clonotype: A single base separates this from a much larger clone, so it may be a read error. The chain's CDR3 is CASSDQGGNAEAFF. CDR3 bases: TGCGCCAGCAGCGACCAGGGGGGGAACGCTGAAGCTTTCTTT. The chain joins TRBV5-1 to TRBJ1-1; 7 bases line up with TRBD1. This CDR3 spans 14 amino acids. The germline V gene encodes CDR1 SGHRS and CDR2 YFSETQ.

This chain uses TRBV7-2 with TRBJ2-5, with D perhaps being TRBD1 or TRBD2 (5 bases each). Trimming shortened V by 1 base and J by 5 bases, and 14 bases separated the two germline ends. This CDR3 is 15 amino acids long. The germline CDR1 and CDR2 sequences are SGHTA and FQGNSA. CDR3 region: CASSLVGTRRETQYF. CDR3 DNA: TGTGCCAGCAGCTTAGTTGGGACCCGCAGGGAGACCCAGTACTTC.

This clonotype has ten or more counts. The chain is built from TRBV5-4 and TRBJ1-2; D is undetermined. CDR3 length equals 13 residues. Looked up from germline, CDR1 is SGHNT and CDR2 is YYREEE (reference sequence). V dropped 0 bases and J dropped 1 base, with 4 bases sitting between them. The CDR3 region is CASSLGFNYGYTF. DNA for the CDR3: TGTGCCAGCAGCTTGGGTTTTAACTATGGCTACACCTTC.

Ten or more counts support this clonotype. The chain joins TRBV6-4 to TRBJ2-2; 10 nucleotides align to TRBD1. The length of the CDR3 is 14 residues. CDR1 MRHNA and CDR2 SNTAGT come from the germline V gene. Unmatched junction bases numbered 3, after V lost 7 bases and J lost 4 bases. The CDR3 is CASKRDRGTGELFF. In nucleotides, the CDR3 is TGTGCCAGCAAAAGGGACAGGGGCACCGGGGAGCTGTTTTTT.

This clonotype was observed many times. DNA for the CDR3: TGCAGTGCTAGCGACGGGGGGGGGGAGGAGACCCAGTACTTC. It is translated as CSASDGGGEETQYF. The chain has TRBV20-1 and TRBJ2-5; the match to TRBD2 covers 8 bases. Germline loops: CDR1 DFQATT, CDR2 SNEGSKA (reference sequence). CDR3 length: 14 residues. The V and J ends lost 3 bases and 5 bases, in that order; junction bases with no gene match: 8.

The chain couples TRBV19 to TRBJ1-1, with 9 bases matching TRBD1. Trimming at V came to 9 bases and at J to 5 bases, leaving 10 bases not matched to a gene. CDR1 LNHDA and CDR2 SQIVND come from the germline V gene (reference sequence). This CDR3 has 14 residues. CDR3 DNA: TGTGCCAGCGTCTTGACAGGGGGTGTTACTGAAGCTTTCTTT. Translating it yields CASVLTGGVTEAFF.

This clonotype showed up many times. This chain joins TRBV10-3 and TRBJ2-1, with 12 positions matching TRBD2. CDR1 and CDR2 (germline): ENHRY, SYGVKD. After removal of 7 bases from V and 9 bases from J, the junction contained 16 bases not matched to a gene. The CDR3 totals 17 residues. The CDR3 coding sequence is TGTGCCATCACCCGGACTAGCGGGGCCCCCCCTTCCGGTGAGCAGTTCTTC. It codes for CAITRTSGAPPSGEQFF.

The chain carries TRBV10-3 and TRBJ1-4, with TRBD1 matching 10 bases. CDR1 ENHRY and CDR2 SYGVKD come from the germline V gene. This CDR3 comprises 15 residues. With V trimmed by 3 bases and J by 5 bases, 3 bases remained unmatched. Written as DNA, the CDR3 is TGTGCCATCAGTGATCCGGGACAGGGGAATGAAAAACTGTTTTTT. Translated: CAISDPGQGNEKLFF.

This chain links TRBV14 with TRBJ2-5, with a tentative D call TRBD2 (5 bases). From germline, CDR1 is SGHDN and CDR2 FVKESK. The CDR3 covers 13 residues. Trimming left V 4 bases short and J 5 bases short, with 11 bases between. The CDR3 loop reads CASSPGLMETQYF. The CDR3 DNA reads as TGTGCCAGCAGCCCCGGACTGATGGAGACCCAGTACTTC.

This chain links TRBV29-1 with TRBJ2-5; 9 bases are shared with TRBD2. J gave up 5 bases and V 1 base, and 11 bases lay outside the gene matches. Germline values: CDR1 SQVTM, CDR2 ANQGSEA. The length of the CDR3 is 16 residues. CDR3: CSVEGARGRAGETQYF. The CDR3, as DNA: TGCAGCGTTGAAGGGGCTCGCGGGAGGGCCGGGGAGACCCAGTACTTC.

The genes are TRBV2 and TRBJ2-5, with D perhaps TRBD1 or TRBD2 (6 bases each). With 2 bases removed from V and 4 bases from J, the gap between germline ends came to 14 bases. This CDR3 comprises 15 residues. CDR1 and CDR2 from the germline V gene are SNHLY and FYNNEI. As DNA, the CDR3 is TGTGCCAGCAGTGAATATGGGGGGCTTAGAGAGACCCAGTACTTC. It yields the protein CASSEYGGLRETQYF.

This chain connects TRBV25-1 to TRBJ1-2, with TRBD1 as a possible D gene (6 bases). From germline, CDR1 is MGHDK and CDR2 SYGVNS. V lost 4 bases, J lost 6 bases, and 21 bases lay in between. The CDR3 has 16 residues. The CDR3 region is CASSAGQERRRDGYTF. The CDR3 bases are TGTGCCAGCAGTGCGGGACAAGAGAGGAGGCGAGATGGCTACACCTTC.

This clonotype was seen only once. The CDR3 region is CASSLYPTEAFF. The CDR3 coding sequence is TGTGCCAGCAGCTTATATCCCACTGAAGCTTTCTTT. The gene calls are TRBV11-2 and TRBJ1-1; unclear D gene. Per germline, CDR1 SGHAT and CDR2 FQNNGV. V was clipped by 2 bases and J by 4 bases, with 5 bases between them. The CDR3 runs to 12 residues.

The chain links TRBV15 to TRBJ2-1; 9 bases are shared with TRBD2. Germline trimming cut 6 bases from V and 9 bases from J; bases unmatched to any gene: 15. The germline V gene has CDR1 LNHNV and CDR2 YYDKDF (reference sequence). The CDR3 runs to 16 residues. As DNA, the CDR3 is TGTGCCACCAGAGCCCATGGCGGGAGGGATTCAGGTGAGCAGTTCTTC. Encoded protein: CATRAHGGRDSGEQFF. Variable domain in full (rest from reference TRBV15 and TRBJ2-1): DAMVIQNPRYQVTQFGKPVTLSCSQTLNHNVMYWYQQKSSQAPKLLFHYYDKDFNNEADTPDNFQSRRPNTSFCFLDIRSPGLGDTAMYLCATRAHGGRDSGEQFFGPGTRLTVL.

The chain has TRBV19 and TRBJ1-5; D unclear. Germline V gene sequence: CDR1 LNHDA, CDR2 SQIVND (reference sequence). The CDR3 totals 13 residues. V lost 9 bases, J lost 5 bases, and 14 bases lay in between. The DNA of the CDR3 is TGTGCCAGCCAATTGGGGTCTTATCAGCCCCAGCATTTT. This translates into CASQLGSYQPQHF.

A word on this clonotype: A read error may account for a junction end that differs from germline. The chain joins TRBV29-1 to TRBJ2-3, with 8 bases that match TRBD2. The germline V gene encodes CDR1 SQVTM and CDR2 ANQGSEA. The length of the CDR3 is 14 residues. DNA for the CDR3: TGCAGCGTTGCGACTAGCGCATTCACAGATACGCAGTGTTTT. Amino acid sequence: CSVATSAFTDTQCF.

The gene calls are TRBV6-1 and TRBJ2-5; TRBD1 matches 10 bases. The germline CDR1 and CDR2 sequences are MNHNS and SASEGT. The CDR3 length is 15 residues. The trim removed 5 bases at V and 2 bases at J, leaving 5 bases unmatched. Here the CDR3 DNA reads TGTGCCAGCAGTATACGGACAGGGGGTCAAGAGACCCAGTACTTC. It is translated as CASSIRTGGQETQYF.

Comment on this clonotype: Given a much more abundant clone one base away, this may be a read error. This CDR3 is CSTRGGQTSGELFF. CDR3 coding DNA: TGCAGTACTAGGGGGGGCCAAACATCCGGGGAGCTGTTTTTT. The chain carries TRBV20-1 and TRBJ2-2; D is possibly TRBD2 (7 bases). This CDR3 comprises 14 residues. Germline-derived CDR1 and CDR2 are DFQATT and SNEGSKA (reference sequence).

The chain is built from TRBV6-1 and TRBJ2-3, with 11 positions matching TRBD2. Germline assignment: CDR1 MNHNS and CDR2 SASEGT. The ends lost 6 bases at V and 4 bases at J; junction bases unmatched: 6. This CDR3 has 15 residues. The CDR3 coding sequence is TGTGCCAGCAGATTTAGCGGGGGGGACGCAGATACGCAGTATTTT. It is translated as CASRFSGGDADTQYF.

Ten or more counts support this clonotype. This chain joins TRBV6-1 and TRBJ1-4; D is undetermined. Germline values: CDR1 MNHNS, CDR2 SASEGT. The CDR3 is 11 amino acids. The V end lost 8 bases, the J end lost 8 bases, and 9 bases lay between the germline ends. CDR3 in amino acids: CASALGEKLFF. DNA for the CDR3: TGTGCCAGCGCGTTAGGGGAAAAACTGTTTTTT.

This clonotype has a count of ten or more. The chain combines TRBV5-1 with TRBJ1-2, with TRBD1 as a possible D gene (6 bases). Germline lookup yields CDR1 SGHRS and CDR2 YFSETQ. V was trimmed by 2 bases and J by 8 bases, leaving 13 bases between them. The CDR3 covers 13 residues. CDR3 sequence reads: CASSLQQGIGYTF. CDR3 DNA sequence: TGCGCCAGCAGCTTACAACAGGGAATCGGCTACACCTTC.

The table lists this clonotype with many counts. The chain uses TRBV7-6 and TRBJ2-7; D remains ambiguous. CDR3 size: 14 residues. In germline, CDR1 is SGHVS, CDR2 FNYEAQ. With 1 base removed from V and 2 bases from J, the gap between germline ends came to 9 bases. The DNA of the CDR3 is TGTGCCAGCAGCTTAGGGGCAGCGACCTACGAGCAGTACTTC. Encoded protein: CASSLGAATYEQYF. Full variable domain (outside the CDR3, taken from reference TRBV7-6 and TRBJ2-7): GAGVSQSPRYKVTKRGQDVALRCDPISGHVSLYWYRQALGQGPEFLTYFNYEAQQDKSGLPNDRFSAERPEGSISTLTIQRTEQRDSAMYRCASSLGAATYEQYFGPGTRLTVT.

This clonotype was seen at least ten times. The rearrangement uses TRBV7-9 and TRBJ1-2; TRBD1 agrees at 10 bases. V trimming: 5 bases; J trimming: 4 bases; junction bases outside the gene matches: 4. Germline V lookup: CDR1 SEHNR, CDR2 FQNEAQ (reference sequence). CDR3 length equals 14 residues. The CDR3 DNA follows: TGTGCCAGCAGCCCGGGGGACAGGGGCTATGGCTACACCTTC. The encoded protein is CASSPGDRGYGYTF.

The rearrangement links TRBV19 to TRBJ1-5; 9 nucleotides line up with TRBD1. V shed 5 bases, J shed 2 bases, and the junction held 13 bases outside the gene matches. Germline V gives CDR1 LNHDA, CDR2 SQIVND (reference sequence). The CDR3 has 18 amino acids. CDR3 in DNA: TGTGCCAGTAGTGATTTCTGGACAGGGGAAGGCGGCAATCAGCCCCAGCATTTT. Translated: CASSDFWTGEGGNQPQHF.

This clonotype was counted only a few times. The V gene is TRBV10-3, the J gene TRBJ2-2; 7 nucleotides align to TRBD1. The CDR3 has 16 residues. After removal of 3 bases from V and 2 bases from J, the junction contained 6 bases not matched to a gene. Per the germline V gene, CDR1 is ENHRY and CDR2 is SYGVKD. CDR3 DNA sequence: TGTGCCATCAGTGAACCGGGACAGAGAAACACCGGGGAGCTGTTTTTT. This translates into CAISEPGQRNTGELFF.

CDR3 residues: CASSSRLAPQVNNEQFF. The CDR3 DNA follows: TGTGCCAGCAGCTCCAGACTAGCCCCCCAGGTGAACAATGAGCAGTTCTTC. V is TRBV11-2 and J is TRBJ2-1; 7 bases are shared with TRBD2. The CDR3 loop spans 17 amino acids. Trimming took 4 bases from V and 5 from J; bases not matched to a gene: 14. The germline CDR1 and CDR2 sequences are SGHAT and FQNNGV.

J is TRBJ2-1 and V is TRBV18; the match to TRBD2 covers 11 bases. Trimming at V came to 3 bases and at J to 2 bases, leaving 0 bases not matched to a gene. The CDR3 is 15 amino acids. Looked up from germline, CDR1 is KGHSH and CDR2 is LQKENI. Here the CDR3 reads CASSPTSGAYNEQFF. The CDR3 DNA reads as TGTGCCAGCTCACCGACTAGCGGGGCCTACAATGAGCAGTTCTTC. Based on the CDR3 plus reference TRBV18 and TRBJ2-1, the full variable domain is NAGVMQNPRHLVRRRGQEARLRCSPMKGHSHVYWYRQLPEEGLKFMVYLQKENIIDESGMPKERFSAEFPKEGPSILRIQQVVRGDSAAYFCASSPTSGAYNEQFFGPGTRLTVL.

This clonotype was seen repeatedly, ten times or more. The V call is TRBV6-5, the J call TRBJ2-7; no firm D call. There are 13 residues in the CDR3. Germline V gives CDR1 MNHEY, CDR2 SVGAGI. Trimming removed 1 base from V and 3 bases from J, with 7 bases in between. The CDR3 loop is CASSYFGGYEQYF. For the CDR3, the DNA is TGTGCCAGCAGTTACTTTGGCGGCTACGAGCAGTACTTC.